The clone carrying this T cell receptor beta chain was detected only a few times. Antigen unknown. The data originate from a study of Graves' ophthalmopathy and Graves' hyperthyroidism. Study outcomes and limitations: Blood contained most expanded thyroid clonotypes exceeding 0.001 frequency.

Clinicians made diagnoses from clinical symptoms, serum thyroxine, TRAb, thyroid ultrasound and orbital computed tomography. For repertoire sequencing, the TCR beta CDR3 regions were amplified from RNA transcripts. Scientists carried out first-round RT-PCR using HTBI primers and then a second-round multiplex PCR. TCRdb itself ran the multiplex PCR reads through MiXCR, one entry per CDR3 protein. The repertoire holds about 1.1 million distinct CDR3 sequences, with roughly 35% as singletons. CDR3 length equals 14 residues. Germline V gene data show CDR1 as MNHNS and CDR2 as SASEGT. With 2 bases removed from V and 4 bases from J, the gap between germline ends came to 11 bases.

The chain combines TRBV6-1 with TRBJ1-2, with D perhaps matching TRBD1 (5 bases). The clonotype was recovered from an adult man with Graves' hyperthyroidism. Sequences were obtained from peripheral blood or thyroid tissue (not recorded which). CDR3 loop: CASSEYGGVYGYTF. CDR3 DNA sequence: TGTGCCAGCAGTGAATACGGGGGGGTCTATGGCTACACCTTC.